These 26 T cell receptor beta chains were sequenced from one sample in a study of blood T cell repertoires in COVID-19 (dated by TCRdb to the early 2020s). Receptors were amplified or captured by the immunoSEQ multiplex PCR assay. In its TCRdb copy, this immuneACCESS table keeps in-frame sequences only and misses some clones. Where compared with another copy, unresolved V genes explain less than half of these, and the others have no known cause. The sample table contains fewer than 400,000 clones; only one count was recorded for just under 90% of them. The top ten clones comprise about 1.7% of the sample. The sample consisted of PBMCs or T cells enriched from blood (not recorded which). The receptors originated from a woman in her twenties or thirties who had recovered from COVID-19.

This clone showed up just once. The chain couples TRBV27 to TRBJ1-1, with unresolved D. CDR3 size: 15 residues. V was trimmed by 7 bases and J by 1 base, leaving 16 bases between them. Germline V gene lookup returns CDR1 MNHEY and CDR2 SMNVEV (reference sequence). CDR3 nucleotides: TGTGCCAGCACCGACAAGAAGGCGAGGAACACTGAAGCTTTCTTT. Translated: CASTDKKARNTEAFF.

The genes are TRBV30 and TRBJ1-3; D ambiguous. V lost 0 bases and J lost 2, with 14 bases in between. Germline lookup yields CDR1 GTSNPN and CDR2 SVGIG (reference sequence). The CDR3 sequence is 16 residues long. The DNA for the CDR3 is TGTGCCTGGAGTGTAGGTGTGAGGTCGACTGGAAACACCATATATTTT. Translating it yields CAWSVGVRSTGNTIYF.

This chain uses TRBV7-2 with TRBJ2-2; perhaps TRBD2 as D (5 bases). Germline V CDR1 and CDR2: SGHTA, FQGNSA. The CDR3 sequence is 14 residues long. Deletions cut 2 bases from V and 7 bases from J, with 11 bases between. CDR3 residues: CASSLIPAGGELFF. CDR3 coding DNA: TGTGCCAGCAGCTTAATTCCCGCGGGCGGGGAGCTGTTTTTT.

This chain connects TRBV7-8 to TRBJ2-2; 13 bases line up with TRBD2. The CDR3 length is 18 residues. Germline assignment: CDR1 SGHVS and CDR2 FQNEAQ. The trim removed 5 bases at V and 1 base at J, leaving 7 bases unmatched. The chain's CDR3 is CASSPGLAGEWNTGELFF. CDR3 sequence (DNA): TGTGCCAGCAGCCCAGGACTAGCGGGAGAGTGGAACACCGGGGAGCTGTTTTTT.

This clone appeared once. This chain uses TRBV6-5 with TRBJ1-3; TRBD1 agrees at 8 bases. Germline loops: CDR1 MNHEY, CDR2 SVGAGI. The CDR3 length is 16 residues. The J segment lost 0 bases and the V segment lost 4 bases, leaving 5 bases of the junction unmatched. The CDR3 DNA reads TGTGCCAGCAGTTGGACAGGGACCCTCTCTGGAAACACCATATATTTT. It is translated as CASSWTGTLSGNTIYF.

This clone was counted only a few times. The chain carries TRBV7-3 and TRBJ2-1, with 11 nucleotides matching TRBD1. V dropped 3 bases and J dropped 9; count of bases not matched to a gene: 16. CDR3 length: 18 residues. Germline-derived CDR1 and CDR2 are SGHTA and FQGTGA. CDR3 DNA sequence: TGTGCCAGCAGCTTGGGGACAGTGGACAGGGGGCGCGAGGGTGAGCAGTTCTTC. It is translated as CASSLGTVDRGREGEQFF.

This chain connects TRBV19 to TRBJ1-5, with D unclear. The CDR3 has 16 amino acids. Deletions cut 0 bases from V and 0 bases from J, with 9 bases between. The germline gives CDR1 LNHDA, CDR2 SQIVND (reference sequence). The CDR3 DNA follows: TGTGCCAGTAGTATAGAGGGCCCTTATAGCAATCAGCCCCAGCATTTT. Translation: CASSIEGPYSNQPQHF.

The chain couples TRBV5-1 to TRBJ1-1; 11 bases match TRBD1. CDR1 and CDR2 (germline): SGHRS, YFSETQ. The length of the CDR3 is 14 residues. V gave up 5 bases and J gave up 4 bases; unmatched junction bases: 4. CDR3 DNA: TGCGCCAGCAGTCCCGGGACAGGGGGCACTGAAGCTTTCTTT. Protein product: CASSPGTGGTEAFF.

The chain employs TRBV6-2 or TRBV6-3 and TRBJ2-1; TRBD1 matches 9 bases. V lost 5 bases to trimming and J lost 4 bases; unmatched junction nucleotides: 6. Per the germline V gene, CDR1 is MNHEY and CDR2 is SVGEGT. CDR3 length equals 15 residues. CDR3 protein: CASSHRGPPYNEQFF. CDR3 sequence (DNA): TGTGCCAGCAGTCACAGGGGGCCCCCTTACAATGAGCAGTTCTTC.

The V gene is TRBV13, the J gene TRBJ2-4; D is perhaps TRBD2 (5 bases). Trimming removed 5 bases at V and 5 bases at J, with 13 bases between. The CDR3 is made up of 14 amino acids. CDR1 PRHDT and CDR2 FYEKMQ come from the germline V gene (reference sequence). The CDR3 bases are TGTGCCAGCAGCAACCCGGACGGGGAAAACATTCAGTACTTC. The encoded protein is CASSNPDGENIQYF.

This chain uses TRBV14 with TRBJ1-1; possible D gene TRBD1, 6 bases. This CDR3 region has 13 residues. V lost 9 bases, J lost 11 bases, and 22 bases lay in between. From germline, CDR1 is SGHDN and CDR2 FVKESK. The CDR3 sequence is CASLKGQSRRAFF. The CDR3 nucleotides are TGTGCCAGTTTAAAAGGACAGTCCCGTCGGGCTTTCTTT.

The CDR3 loop is CASSLGRQGEDQPQHF. CDR3 in DNA: TGTGCCAGCAGCTTAGGTCGGCAGGGGGAGGATCAGCCCCAGCATTTT. This sequence joins TRBV7-8 and TRBJ1-5, with TRBD1 matching over 7 bases. The CDR3 spans 16 residues. With 1 base clipped from V and 5 bases from J, the junction kept 8 bases outside the gene matches. Per germline, CDR1 SGHVS and CDR2 FQNEAQ.

This sequence joins TRBV7-9 and TRBJ2-7; 13 bases fit TRBD2. Germline CDR1 is SEHNR and CDR2 is FQNEAQ (reference sequence). There are 16 residues in the CDR3. Losses at the gene ends were 1 base for V and 5 bases for J; bases not matched to a gene: 5. The DNA of the CDR3 is TGTGCCAGCAGCTTAGTCCGGACTAGCGGGAGCCACGAGCAGTACTTC. It specifies CASSLVRTSGSHEQYF.

The V call is TRBV15, the J call TRBJ2-7, with TRBD1 matching over 10 bases. The junction had 10 bases not matched to a gene; V was cut back by 5 bases and J by 6 bases. The germline gives CDR1 LNHNV, CDR2 YYDKDF (reference sequence). The CDR3 is made up of 15 amino acids. DNA of the CDR3: TGTGCCACCAGCTTGGGGGGGACAGGGGCGCTCGAGCAGTACTTC. Translated: CATSLGGTGALEQYF.

The rearrangement links TRBV11-3 to TRBJ2-1, with D tentatively TRBD2 (5 bases). Germline loops: CDR1 SGHNT, CDR2 YENEEA. The ends were cut back, 4 bases at V and 4 bases at J, with 17 bases in the middle. This CDR3 has 16 amino acids. This chain's CDR3 is CASSSGGLVKYNEQFF. The CDR3 DNA sequence: TGTGCCAGCAGCTCCGGAGGACTGGTAAAATACAATGAGCAGTTCTTC.

The V call is TRBV2, the J call TRBJ1-3; weak D call: TRBD1 (6 bases). This CDR3 is 14 amino acids long. V was clipped by 10 bases and J by 2 bases, with 15 bases between them. CDR1 and CDR2 from the germline V gene are SNHLY and FYNNEI. CDR3 sequence (DNA): TGTGCCACCCCAAGCCCAGGGGCTGGAAACACCATATATTTT. Its translation: CATPSPGAGNTIYF.

The chain is built from TRBV6-5 and TRBJ1-6; a possible D gene is TRBD1 (6 bases). Germline CDR1 and CDR2: MNHEY and SVGAGI. Trimming left V 7 bases short and J 11 bases short, with 12 bases between. This CDR3 comprises 12 residues. The CDR3 loop is CASKGDGTPLHF. The CDR3 DNA reads TGTGCCAGCAAGGGGGACGGGACACCCCTCCACTTT.

The chain couples TRBV24-1 to TRBJ1-5; D ambiguous. This CDR3 is 18 amino acids long. CDR1 and CDR2 from the germline V gene are KGHDR and SFDVKD. The V end lost 0 bases, the J end lost 3 bases, and 17 bases lay between the germline ends. CDR3 in amino acids: CATSDLYEGNSTNQPQHF. CDR3 nucleotides: TGTGCCACCAGTGATTTGTACGAGGGTAATAGCACCAATCAGCCCCAGCATTTT.

This clone is a singleton in its sample. The gene calls are TRBV28 and TRBJ2-6; no clear D gene. CDR1 and CDR2 (germline): MDHEN, SYDVKM. The CDR3 is 16 residues long. The ends were cut back, 1 base at V and 1 base at J, with 8 bases in the middle. CDR3 in DNA: TGTGCCAGCAGTTTATCTTCAGGATCTGGGGCCAACGTCCTGACTTTC. This translates into CASSLSSGSGANVLTF.

The rearrangement links TRBV7-2 to TRBJ2-7; 7 bases are a match to TRBD1. V trimming: 3 bases; J trimming: 3 bases; junction bases outside the gene matches: 5. The CDR3 spans 14 residues. CDR1 SGHTA and CDR2 FQGNSA come from the germline V gene. For the CDR3, the DNA is TGTGCCAGCAGCTTCAGGACAGGCAGCTACGAGCAGTACTTC. This translates into CASSFRTGSYEQYF.

The J gene is TRBJ1-6, the V gene TRBV5-8; TRBD1 agrees at 9 bases. The CDR3 runs to 13 residues. Germline V gene data show CDR1 as SGHTS and CDR2 as YDEGEE. The ends lost 3 bases at V and 12 bases at J; junction bases unmatched: 4. The CDR3 loop is CASSSNRGRPLHF. DNA for the CDR3: TGTGCCAGCAGCTCCAACAGGGGGCGACCCCTCCACTTT.

V gene TRBV9 combines with J gene TRBJ1-2; 9 bases are a match to TRBD1. Trimming cost V 0 bases and J 0 bases; bases outside gene matches: 12. There are 19 residues in the CDR3. Per the germline V gene, CDR1 is SGDLS and CDR2 is YYNGEE. The CDR3: CASSVGLRDRAYTNYGYTF. CDR3 sequence (DNA): TGTGCCAGCAGCGTAGGTCTTCGGGACAGGGCCTATACTAACTATGGCTACACCTTC.

The rearrangement links TRBV27 to TRBJ1-2; 11 bases line up with TRBD1. V shed 3 bases, J shed 0 bases, and the junction held 9 bases outside the gene matches. Germline values: CDR1 MNHEY, CDR2 SMNVEV (reference sequence). There are 18 residues in the CDR3. CDR3 sequence reads: CASSLSGTGGISNYGYTF. CDR3 DNA sequence: TGTGCCAGCAGTTTGTCCGGGACAGGGGGAATTTCTAACTATGGCTACACCTTC.

The rearrangement joins TRBV28 to TRBJ2-1; TRBD2 matches 11 bases. J lost 4 bases, V lost 8 bases, and 1 base had no gene match. Per the germline V gene, CDR1 is MDHEN and CDR2 is SYDVKM. CDR3 length: 13 amino acids. CDR3 coding DNA: TGTGCCAGCGGGACTAGCGGTTACAATGAGCAGTTCTTC. It yields the protein CASGTSGYNEQFF.

This clone has only one observation. V gene TRBV10-3 combines with J gene TRBJ2-7, with TRBD1 identical over 10 bases. V was pared by 5 bases and J by 0 bases, with 4 bases of the junction left unmatched. The CDR3 contains 15 residues. The V gene's germline CDR1 is ENHRY and CDR2 SYGVKD. CDR3 protein: CAISRQGASSYEQYF. DNA of the CDR3: TGTGCCATCAGTCGACAGGGGGCCAGCTCCTACGAGCAGTACTTC.

This sequence joins TRBV28 and TRBJ1-2; D call uncertain. CDR3 size: 12 residues. Germline CDR1 and CDR2: MDHEN and SYDVKM. The ends were cut back, 1 base at V and 6 bases at J, with 6 bases in the middle. Here the CDR3 DNA reads TGTGCCAGCAGTTTATCAGGTGATGGCTACACCTTC. Translated, it gives CASSLSGDGYTF.